This TCR beta chain is from a study of OX40 agonist ivuxolimab in advanced cancers. Overall study context: In this trial design, patients received ivuxolimab intravenously at 0.01 to 10 mg/kg every 2 weeks.

The J segment lost 9 bases and the V segment lost 2 bases, leaving 4 bases of the junction unmatched. This CDR3 contains 12 residues. Germline V CDR1 and CDR2: SQVTM, ANQGSEA. Only in-frame clones appear in the TCRdb table, and some are missing; sequencing was by immunoSEQ multiplex PCR. The sample lists about 59,000 clones, 84% occurring once. The sample consisted of CD4+ or CD8+ T cells sorted from blood, taken in a trial of the OX40 agonist ivuxolimab. V gene TRBV29-1 combines with J gene TRBJ1-2; 9 nucleotides line up with TRBD1. The sequence was obtained from an adult with an advanced solid tumor such as melanoma, head and neck, liver or kidney cancer. The DNA of the CDR3 is TGCAGCGTTGAAACGGACAGGGGAAGCTACACCTTC. Translation: CSVETDRGSYTF. The full variable domain, completed using reference TRBV29-1 and TRBJ1-2, is SAVISQKPSRDICQRGTSLTIQCQVDSQVTMMFWYRQQPGQSLTLIATANQGSEATYESGFVIDKFPISRPNLTFSTLTVSNMSPEDSSIYLCSVETDRGSYTFGSGTRLTVV.